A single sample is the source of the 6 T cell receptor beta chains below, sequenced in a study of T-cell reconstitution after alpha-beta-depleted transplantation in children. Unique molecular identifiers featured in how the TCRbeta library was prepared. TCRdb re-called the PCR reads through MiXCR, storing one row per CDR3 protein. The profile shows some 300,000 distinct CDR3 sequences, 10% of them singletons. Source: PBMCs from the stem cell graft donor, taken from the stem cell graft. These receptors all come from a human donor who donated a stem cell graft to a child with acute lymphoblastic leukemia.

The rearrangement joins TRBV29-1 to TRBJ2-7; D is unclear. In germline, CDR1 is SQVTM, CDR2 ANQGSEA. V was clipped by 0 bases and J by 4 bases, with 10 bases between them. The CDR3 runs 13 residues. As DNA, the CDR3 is TGCAGCGTTGAAGATCCTTTGAGATACGAGCAGTACTTC. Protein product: CSVEDPLRYEQYF.

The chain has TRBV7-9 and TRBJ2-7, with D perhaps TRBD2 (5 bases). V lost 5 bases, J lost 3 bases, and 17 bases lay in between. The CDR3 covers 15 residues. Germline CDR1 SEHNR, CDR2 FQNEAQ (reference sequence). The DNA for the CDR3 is TGTGCCAGCAGCACCCGACTAAGAGGCGGCTACGAGCAGTACTTC. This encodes CASSTRLRGGYEQYF.

Here the CDR3 DNA reads TGCGCCAGCAGCTTCGTCCGCGTCGGGAGCACAGATACGCAGTATTTT. Translating it yields CASSFVRVGSTDTQYF. V gene TRBV5-1 combines with J gene TRBJ2-3; D gene unclear. The V end was cut by 2 bases, the J end by 0 bases, with 13 bases between. The CDR3 runs 16 residues. In germline, CDR1 is SGHRS, CDR2 YFSETQ.

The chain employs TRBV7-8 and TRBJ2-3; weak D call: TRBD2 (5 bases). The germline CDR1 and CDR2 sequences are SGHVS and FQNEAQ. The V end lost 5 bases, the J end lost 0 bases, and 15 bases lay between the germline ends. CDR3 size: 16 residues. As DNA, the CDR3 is TGTGCCAGCAGCCCTAGCACGTTCTCTAGCACAGATACGCAGTATTTT. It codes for CASSPSTFSSTDTQYF.

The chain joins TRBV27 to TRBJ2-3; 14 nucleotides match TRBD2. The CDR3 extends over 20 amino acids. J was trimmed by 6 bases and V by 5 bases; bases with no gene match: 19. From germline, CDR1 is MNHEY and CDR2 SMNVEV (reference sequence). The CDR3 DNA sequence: TGTGCCAGCAGTCCTCGACTCCCGGGACTAGCGGGAGCTAAAGCCGATACGCAGTATTTT. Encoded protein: CASSPRLPGLAGAKADTQYF.

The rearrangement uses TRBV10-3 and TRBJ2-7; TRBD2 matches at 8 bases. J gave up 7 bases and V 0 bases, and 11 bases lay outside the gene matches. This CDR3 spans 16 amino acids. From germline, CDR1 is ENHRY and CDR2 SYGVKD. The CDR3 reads CAISESAGGSFGEQYF. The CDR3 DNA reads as TGTGCCATCAGTGAGTCGGCGGGAGGCTCTTTCGGAGAGCAGTACTTC.